The present TCR beta chain was sequenced within a study of T cells expressing NK-cell markers. Germline loops: CDR1 LNHNV, CDR2 YYDKDF (reference sequence). The CDR3 totals 14 residues. TCRdb reprocessed the 5' RACE reads; each CDR3 protein has one entry and no DNA is given. This sample's clone table lists under 600,000 distinct CDR3 sequences. What was sequenced was blood T cells: a sorted CD56 or NKG2C T cell subset, CD4+ or CD8+ T cells, or bulk PBMC T cells (not recorded which). The sequence came from a woman in her fifties or sixties in good health. V and J are TRBV15 and TRBJ1-5. CDR3 sequence reads: CATSRVDQNQPQHF. Complete variable domain (other parts from reference TRBV15 and TRBJ1-5): DAMVIQNPRYQVTQFGKPVTLSCSQTLNHNVMYWYQQKSSQAPKLLFHYYDKDFNNEADTPDNFQSRRPNTSFCFLDIRSPGLGDTAMYLCATSRVDQNQPQHFGDGTRLSIL.